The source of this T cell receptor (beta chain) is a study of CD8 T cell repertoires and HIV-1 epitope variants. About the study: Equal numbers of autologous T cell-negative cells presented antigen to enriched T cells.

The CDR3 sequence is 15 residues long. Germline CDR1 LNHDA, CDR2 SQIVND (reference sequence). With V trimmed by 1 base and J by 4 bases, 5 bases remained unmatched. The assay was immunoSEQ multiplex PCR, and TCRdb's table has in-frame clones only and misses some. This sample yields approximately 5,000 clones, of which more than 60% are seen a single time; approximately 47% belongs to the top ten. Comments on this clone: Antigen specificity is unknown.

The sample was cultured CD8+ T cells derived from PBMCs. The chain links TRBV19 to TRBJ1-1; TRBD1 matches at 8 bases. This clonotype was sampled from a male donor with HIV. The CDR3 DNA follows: TGTGCCAGTAGTATAGGAGGGACAGGACCCACTGAAGCTTTCTTT. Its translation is CASSIGGTGPTEAFF.